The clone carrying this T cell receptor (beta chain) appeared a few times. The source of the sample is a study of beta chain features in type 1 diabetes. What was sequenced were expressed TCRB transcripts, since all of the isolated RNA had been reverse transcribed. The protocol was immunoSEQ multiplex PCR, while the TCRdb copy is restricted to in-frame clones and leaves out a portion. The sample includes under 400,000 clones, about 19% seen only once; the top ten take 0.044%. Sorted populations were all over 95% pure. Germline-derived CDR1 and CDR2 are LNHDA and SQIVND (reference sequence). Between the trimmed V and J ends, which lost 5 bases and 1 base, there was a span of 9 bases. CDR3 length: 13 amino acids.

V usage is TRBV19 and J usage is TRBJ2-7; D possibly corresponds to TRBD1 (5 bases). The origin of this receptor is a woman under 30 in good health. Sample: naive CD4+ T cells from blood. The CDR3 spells CASSLDTSYEQYF. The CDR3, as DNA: TGTGCCAGTAGTTTGGACACTTCCTACGAGCAGTACTTC. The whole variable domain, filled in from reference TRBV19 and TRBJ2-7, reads DGGITQSPKYLFRKEGQNVTLSCEQNLNHDAMYWYRQDPGQGLRLIYYSQIVNDFQKGDIAEGYSVSREKKESFPLTVTSAQKNPTAFYLCASSLDTSYEQYFGPGTRLTVT.